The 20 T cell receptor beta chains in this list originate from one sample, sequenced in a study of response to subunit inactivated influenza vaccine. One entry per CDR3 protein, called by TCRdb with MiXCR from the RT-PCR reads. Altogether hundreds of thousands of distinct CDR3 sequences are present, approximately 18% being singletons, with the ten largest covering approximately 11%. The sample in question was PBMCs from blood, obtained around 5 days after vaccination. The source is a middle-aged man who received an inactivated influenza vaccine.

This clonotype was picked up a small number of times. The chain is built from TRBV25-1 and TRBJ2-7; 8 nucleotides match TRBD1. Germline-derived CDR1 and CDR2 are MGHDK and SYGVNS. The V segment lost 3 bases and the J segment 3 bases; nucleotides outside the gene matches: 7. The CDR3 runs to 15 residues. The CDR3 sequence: CASSDPGDRSYEQYF. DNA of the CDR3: TGTGCCAGCAGTGATCCCGGGGACAGGAGCTACGAGCAGTACTTC.

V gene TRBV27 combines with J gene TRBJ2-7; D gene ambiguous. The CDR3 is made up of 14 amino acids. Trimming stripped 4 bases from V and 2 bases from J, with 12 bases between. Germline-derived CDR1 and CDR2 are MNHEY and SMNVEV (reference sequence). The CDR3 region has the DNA TGTGCCAGCAGTTCTATGGATAGGACCTACGAGCAGTACTTC. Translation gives CASSSMDRTYEQYF.

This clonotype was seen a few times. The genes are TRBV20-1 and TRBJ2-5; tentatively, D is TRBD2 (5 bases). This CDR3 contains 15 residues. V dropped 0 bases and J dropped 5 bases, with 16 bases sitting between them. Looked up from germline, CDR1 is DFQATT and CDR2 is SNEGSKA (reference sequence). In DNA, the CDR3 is TGCAGTGCTAGAGATCGGCGGGTACTCGGGGAGACCCAGTACTTC. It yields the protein CSARDRRVLGETQYF.

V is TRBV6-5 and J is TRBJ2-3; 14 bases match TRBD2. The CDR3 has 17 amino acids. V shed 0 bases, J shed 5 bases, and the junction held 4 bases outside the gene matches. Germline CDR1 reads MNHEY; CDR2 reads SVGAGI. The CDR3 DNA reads TGTGCCAGCAGTTACTCGGGACTAGCGGGAGTAAGAGATACGCAGTATTTT. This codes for CASSYSGLAGVRDTQYF.

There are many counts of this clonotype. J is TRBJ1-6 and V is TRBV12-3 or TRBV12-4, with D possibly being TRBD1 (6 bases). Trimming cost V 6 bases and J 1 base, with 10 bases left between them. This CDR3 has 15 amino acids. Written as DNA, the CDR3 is TGTGCCAGCAGGCCAGGACAGTCCTATAATTCACCCCTCCACTTT. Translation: CASRPGQSYNSPLHF.

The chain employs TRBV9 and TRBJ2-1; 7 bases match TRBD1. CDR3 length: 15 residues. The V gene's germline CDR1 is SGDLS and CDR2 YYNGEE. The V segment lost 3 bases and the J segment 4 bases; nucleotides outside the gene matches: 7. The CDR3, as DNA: TGTGCCAGCAGCGGGACAGGTTGGACGTACAATGAGCAGTTCTTC. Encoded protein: CASSGTGWTYNEQFF. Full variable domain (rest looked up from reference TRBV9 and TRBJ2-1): DSGVTQTPKHLITATGQRVTLRCSPRSGDLSVYWYQQSLDQGLQFLIQYYNGEERAKGNILERFSAQQFPDLHSELNLSSLELGDSALYFCASSGTGWTYNEQFFGPGTRLTVL.

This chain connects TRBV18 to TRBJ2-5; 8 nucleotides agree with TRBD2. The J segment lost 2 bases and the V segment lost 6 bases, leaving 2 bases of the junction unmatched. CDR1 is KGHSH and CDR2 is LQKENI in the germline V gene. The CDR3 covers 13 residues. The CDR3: CASSAGGQETQYF. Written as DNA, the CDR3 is TGTGCCAGCTCGGCGGGGGGACAAGAGACCCAGTACTTC.

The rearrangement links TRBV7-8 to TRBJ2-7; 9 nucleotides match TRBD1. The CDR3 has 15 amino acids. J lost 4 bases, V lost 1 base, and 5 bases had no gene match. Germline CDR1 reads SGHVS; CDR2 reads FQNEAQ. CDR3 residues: CASSLDLTGGYEQYF. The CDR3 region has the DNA TGTGCCAGCAGCTTAGACCTGACAGGGGGGTACGAGCAGTACTTC.

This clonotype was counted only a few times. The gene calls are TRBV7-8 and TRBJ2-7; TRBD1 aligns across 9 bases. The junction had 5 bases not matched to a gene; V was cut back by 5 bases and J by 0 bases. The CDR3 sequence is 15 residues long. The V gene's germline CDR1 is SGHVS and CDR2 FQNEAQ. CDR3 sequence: CASSQGTGYSYEQYF. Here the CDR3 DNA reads TGTGCCAGCAGCCAGGGGACAGGGTACTCCTACGAGCAGTACTTC.

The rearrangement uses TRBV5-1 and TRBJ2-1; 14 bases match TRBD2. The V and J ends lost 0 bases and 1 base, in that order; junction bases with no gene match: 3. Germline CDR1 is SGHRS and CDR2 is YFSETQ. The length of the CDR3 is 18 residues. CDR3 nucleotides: TGCGCCAGCAGCTTGGGACTAGCGGGGGGGAGGTCCTACAATGAGCAGTTCTTC. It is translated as CASSLGLAGGRSYNEQFF.

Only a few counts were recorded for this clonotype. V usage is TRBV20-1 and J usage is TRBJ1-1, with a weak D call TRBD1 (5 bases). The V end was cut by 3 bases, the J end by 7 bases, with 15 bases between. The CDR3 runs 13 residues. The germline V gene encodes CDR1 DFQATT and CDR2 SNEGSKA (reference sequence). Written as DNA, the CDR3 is TGCAGTGCTAGGGACCGGGACCTACATGAAGCTTTCTTT. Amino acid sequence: CSARDRDLHEAFF.

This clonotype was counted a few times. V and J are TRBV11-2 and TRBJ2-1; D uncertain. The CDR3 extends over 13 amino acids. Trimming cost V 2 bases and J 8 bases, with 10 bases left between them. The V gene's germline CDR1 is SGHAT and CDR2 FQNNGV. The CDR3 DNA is TGTGCCAGCAGCTTAATCCCCTGGGATGAGCAGTTCTTC. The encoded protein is CASSLIPWDEQFF.

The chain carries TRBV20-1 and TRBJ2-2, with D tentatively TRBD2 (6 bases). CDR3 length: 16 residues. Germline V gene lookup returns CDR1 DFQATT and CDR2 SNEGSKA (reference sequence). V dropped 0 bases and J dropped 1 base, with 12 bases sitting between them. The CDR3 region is CSARDQRSGNTGELFF. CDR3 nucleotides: TGCAGTGCTAGAGATCAGCGTAGCGGGAACACCGGGGAGCTGTTTTTT.

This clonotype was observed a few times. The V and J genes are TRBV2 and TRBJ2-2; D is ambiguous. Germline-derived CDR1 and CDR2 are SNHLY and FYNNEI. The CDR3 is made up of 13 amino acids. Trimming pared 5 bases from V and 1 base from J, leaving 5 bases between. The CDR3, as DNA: TGTGCCAGCAGTAATCAGAACACCGGGGAGCTGTTTTTT. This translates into CASSNQNTGELFF.

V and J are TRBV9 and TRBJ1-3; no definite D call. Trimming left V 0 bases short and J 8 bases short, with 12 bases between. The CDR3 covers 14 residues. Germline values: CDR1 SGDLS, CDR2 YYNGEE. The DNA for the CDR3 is TGTGCCAGCAGCGTAGCTGTATTCGCCCACACCATATATTTT. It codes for CASSVAVFAHTIYF.

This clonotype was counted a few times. CDR3 amino acids: CASSLVWTGFTEAFF. The CDR3 DNA reads TGTGCCAGCAGCTTAGTTTGGACAGGGTTCACTGAAGCTTTCTTT. The chain is built from TRBV7-2 and TRBJ1-1; the match to TRBD1 covers 8 bases. Germline V gene sequence: CDR1 SGHTA, CDR2 FQGNSA. The V segment lost 1 base and the J segment 4 bases; nucleotides outside the gene matches: 5. The CDR3 covers 15 residues.

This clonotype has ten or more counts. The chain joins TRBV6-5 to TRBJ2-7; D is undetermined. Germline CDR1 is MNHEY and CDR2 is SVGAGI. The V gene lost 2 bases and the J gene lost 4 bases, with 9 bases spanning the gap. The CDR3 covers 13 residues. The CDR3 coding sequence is TGTGCCAGCAGTTACGCCCCCCGGTACGAGCAGTACTTC. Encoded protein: CASSYAPRYEQYF.

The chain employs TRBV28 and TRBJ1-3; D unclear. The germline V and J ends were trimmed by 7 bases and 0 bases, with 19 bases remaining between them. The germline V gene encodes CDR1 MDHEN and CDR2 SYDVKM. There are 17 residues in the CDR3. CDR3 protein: CASNHGLTGVSGNTIYF. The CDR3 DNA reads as TGTGCCAGCAATCATGGTCTGACCGGGGTCTCTGGAAACACCATATATTTT.

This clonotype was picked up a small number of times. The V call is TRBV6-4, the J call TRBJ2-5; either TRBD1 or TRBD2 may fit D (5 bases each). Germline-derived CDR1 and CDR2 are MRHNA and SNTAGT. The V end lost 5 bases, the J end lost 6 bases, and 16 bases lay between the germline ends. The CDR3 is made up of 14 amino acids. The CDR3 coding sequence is TGTGCCAGCAGTCCCAGTAGAGGGGAGAAGACCCAGTACTTC. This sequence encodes CASSPSRGEKTQYF.

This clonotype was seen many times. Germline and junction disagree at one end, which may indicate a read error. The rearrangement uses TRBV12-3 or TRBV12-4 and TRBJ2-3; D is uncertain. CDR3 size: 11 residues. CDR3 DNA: TGTGCCAGCAGCTTAGGAGATACGCAGTATTTT. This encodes CASSLGDTQYF.